The sequence of this T cell receptor beta chain was determined in a study of shared clonotypes between healthy human individuals (dated by TCRdb to the early 2020s). Study-wide context: Three men and a couple of women, aged 18 to 49 years, made up the cohort. For each donor, CD4 naive and CD4 memory were each given three plates, CD8 naive was given two plates, and CD8 memory was given one plate. Blood TCR repertoires of five healthy adults were deeply sequenced to estimate repertoire size and the extent of clonotype sharing between individuals. Libraries were prepared and TCR repertoires were sequenced by different laboratories using diverse techniques, in order to increase sequencing depth and limit assay-specific biases. Each donor's leukapheresis produced roughly between roughly 0.9 and 9 billion PBMCs. The research as a whole found: Based on pairwise subsampling, the degree of clonotype sharing among donors was expected to be affected by sequencing depth. Compared with non-shared clonotypes, the clonotypes found in all four sorted-subset donors had higher generation probabilities. Even with the large sequencing depth, rarefaction of the sorted-subset datasets indicated that sequencing was incomplete. Sampling was limited to blood, and TCR repertoires in tissue likely differ from TCR repertoires in blood. Sharing across four donors was observed for around 5% of naive CD4, less than 4% of naive CD8, 2% to 2.5% of memory CD4, and around 0.44% of memory CD8 clonotypes. Naive subsets generally had larger estimated clonotype richness than memory subsets did. The genetic and exposure-history diversity represented was limited by the small number of donors.

Turning to this clone: Which antigen it targets is not known. No base quality information exists; no much larger clone differs at one position.

Using the deep immunoSEQ assay, multiplex PCR amplified TCR CDR3 regions from genomic DNA. Extracted genomic DNA from each cell subset was spread evenly across all wells of several immunoSEQ 96-well plates, with each plate serving as a replicate. For sorted subsets, each replicate PCR was loaded with roughly 0.2 ug genomic DNA, equivalent to approximately 27,000 T cell genomes. The purified libraries were quantified using a Qubit 3.0 fluorometer, sized with a Bioanalyzer 2100, and then quantified again using the KAPA Library Quantification kit. A separate single-read 150-cycle Illumina NextSeq 550 flow cell was used to sequence each immunoSEQ 96-well plate. In the original analysis: Because the immunoSEQ output included only junctional sequences and no quality scores, the filtering could not be the same as the filtering used for full-length reads. To assign V/J genes and CDR3, sequences were annotated using PyIR, a Python wrapper for IgBLAST v1.9, with IMGT germline references. Reads were removed for weak V/J assignments (E-value above 1e-6), missing CDR3, stop codons, out-of-frame junctions, or ambiguous translated residues. A V3J clonotype was defined by an identical inferred V gene, J gene, and CDR3 amino acid sequence. Percentage overlap between repertoires was computed as shared unique clonotypes divided by the size of the smaller repertoire. RTK rarefaction, the Chao1 estimator, and Recon v2.1 estimates of unobserved clonotypes were used to assess repertoire richness. For all TCRbeta clonotypes obtained by the gDNA method from a few donors, generation probabilities were computed with OLGA. In TCRdb, the immuneACCESS table is reduced to in-frame sequences with V and J assigned. These tables do not hold every clone; where another copy was compared, an unresolved V gene accounts for under half, and the others remain unexplained. D and trimming come from the DNA, and the V and J calls and clone size come from that table. This sample has 2 million to 2.5 million clones in its table, and approximately 93% of those were observed once. 0.39% of the sample is held by the ten biggest clonotypes.

CDR1 and CDR2, looked up from the germline V gene, are SGDLS and YYNGEE. The CDR3 goes from the cysteine to the phenylalanine over 16 residues. Here the CDR3 DNA is all that survives: 48 bases in frame from base 1. For this chain, trimming is 4 bases at the V end and 4 bases at the J end, and the number of junction bases without a gene match is 7. The donors were healthy, HIV-negative adults with no recently reported acute infections or vaccinations. Every donor was a Caucasian adult residing in Nashville, Tennessee, USA. CD4+ T cells were enriched by magnetic negative selection; naive cells were then positively selected on CD45RA, and the negative fraction formed the memory subset. Blood was collected by leukapheresis, and PBMCs were isolated by Ficoll-Histopaque density gradient centrifugation and then cryopreserved in liquid nitrogen vapor phase. Analytical flow cytometry was used to check the purity and quantity of every magnetically sorted T cell population. From each sorted fraction, genomic DNA was isolated and quantified by UV absorbance on a Nanodrop 2000c.

This TCR derives from a man in his late teens or twenties in good health. Some clones in this sample may be carry-over from other donors' samples. The chain uses TRBV9 and TRBJ2-1; TRBD2 agrees with 11 junctional bases. Material: naive CD4+ T cells from PBMCs. What this sample's cell subset or site label stands for: CD45RA+ positively selected. The base sequence is TGTGCCAGCAGCCCCTCCGGGACTAGCGGTTACAATGAGCAGTTCTTC. This encodes CASSPSGTSGYNEQFF.